The source of this TCR beta chain is a study of graft-versus-host responses after intestinal transplantation. Whole-study findings and limits: Early post-transplant falls in HvG clones accompanied the peak levels of circulating GvH clones.

The germline V gene encodes CDR1 SGHNT and CDR2 YYREEE (reference sequence). The trim removed 4 bases at V and 10 bases at J, leaving 9 bases unmatched. The CDR3 totals 16 residues. Sequencing was performed with immunoSEQ multiplex PCR; in TCRdb, only in-frame clones are kept and a portion is missing. The table includes some 16,000 clones, 88% detected once. In this sample, this clone turned up a few times. Its cognate antigen is unknown. This chain connects TRBV5-4 to TRBJ2-1, with TRBD2 identical over 15 bases. Sample: PBMCs, taken roughly 15 weeks after intestinal transplant. The receptor's source is a human patient who received an intestinal transplant, so some T cells may come from the graft donor. CDR3 in DNA: TGTGCCAGCAGCGTCCCGGGACTAGCGGGAGGACGGGAGCAGTTCTTC. Protein sequence: CASSVPGLAGGREQFF. The whole variable domain, remainder taken from reference TRBV5-4 and TRBJ2-1, is ETGVTQSPTHLIKTRGQQVTLRCSSQSGHNTVSWYQQALGQGPQFIFQYYREEENGRGNFPPRFSGLQFPNYSSELNVNALELDDSALYLCASSVPGLAGGREQFFGPGTRLTVL.